These 2 T cell receptor beta chains were all obtained from the same sample, sequenced in a study of cytomegalovirus exposure and HLA in healthy donors. The study ran its PCR with 60 Vbeta and 13 Jbeta primers. Using immunoSEQ multiplex PCR, the repertoire was profiled, and TCRdb retains in-frame clones only, with some absent. The sample carries some 120,000 clones, just under 80% recorded once. The sample consisted of PBMCs. These receptors were obtained from a man in his thirties or forties in good health and CMV-seronegative.

The V call is TRBV7-8, the J call TRBJ2-1, with D uncertain. Germline CDR1 SGHVS, CDR2 FQNEAQ. The CDR3 contains 17 residues. Between the trimmed V and J ends, which lost 6 bases and 4 bases, there was a span of 22 bases. CDR3 amino acids: CASSPPLTPPKYNEQFF. The CDR3 nucleotides are TGTGCCAGCAGTCCTCCTCTAACTCCCCCGAAATACAATGAGCAGTTCTTC.

The chain uses TRBV5-5 and TRBJ2-7; no firm D call. V was trimmed by 4 bases and J by 6 bases, leaving 5 bases between them. Germline lookup yields CDR1 SGHKS and CDR2 YYEKEE (reference sequence). This CDR3 is 10 amino acids long. The CDR3 coding sequence is TGTGCCAGCAGCCTAGTCGAGCAGTACTTC. Translated: CASSLVEQYF. Filled out from reference TRBV5-5 and TRBJ2-7, the complete variable domain reads DAGVTQSPTHLIKTRGQQVTLRCSPISGHKSVSWYQQVLGQGPQFIFQYYEKEERGRGNFPDRFSARQFPNYSSELNVNALLLGDSALYLCASSLVEQYFGPGTRLTVT.